The T cell receptor beta chain described here comes from a study of chemoradiotherapy in HPV16-positive cancers. Study background: Candidate HPV-specific T-cell clones and common TCR motifs came from functional assays in a couple of HPV16-positive patients.

The protocol was immunoSEQ multiplex PCR, while the TCRdb copy is restricted to in-frame clones and leaves out a portion. The sample yields roughly 690 clones, 85% to 95% seen once. There are 15 residues in the CDR3. The V end lost 10 bases, the J end lost 2 bases, and 20 bases lay between the germline ends. From germline, CDR1 is SNHLY and CDR2 FYNNEI. The chain couples TRBV2 to TRBJ2-5; TRBD1 might be the D (6 bases). The TCR was taken from a human donor with HPV-associated anogenital cancer. Source: tumor tissue, taken from a patient who underwent chemoradiotherapy. CDR3 coding DNA: TGTGCCACAAAGGCATTGACAGGACGTCAAGAGACCCAGTACTTC. Translation: CATKALTGRQETQYF.